This TCR beta chain was observed in a study of blood T cell repertoires in COVID-19. The wider study: Sources were T cells, B-cell-depleted T cells, or PBMCs; the material itself was cDNA or gDNA.

Trimming removed 1 base from V and 6 bases from J, with 19 bases in between. Germline V gene sequence: CDR1 SEHNR, CDR2 FQNEAQ (reference sequence). The CDR3 loop spans 16 amino acids. Per the authors' pipeline: Reference gene primer amplification yielded estimated nucleated cell counts. TCRdb keeps only in-frame clones here, not all; method: immunoSEQ multiplex PCR. That table supplies the V and J calls and clone size; D and trimming were determined from the DNA. The repertoire consists of about 68,000 clones, with more than 75% occurring once and the leading ten covering 6.3%. The chain employs TRBV7-9 and TRBJ2-7; possibly TRBD2 for D (6 bases). Input material: peripheral blood. The TCR sequence derives from a woman aged 60-75 years with acute or convalescent COVID-19. The CDR3 is CASSLGTRAAGIEQYF. CDR3 DNA sequence: TGTGCCAGCAGCTTAGGCACTCGGGCTGCGGGAATCGAGCAGTACTTC.